Listed here are 21 T cell receptor beta chains from one sample, sequenced in a study of shared clonotypes between healthy human individuals. Naive-designated CD8 cells lacked CD45RO, were positively enriched for CCR7, and omitted terminally differentiated effector memory CD45RA+ cells. Produced via immunoSEQ multiplex PCR; TCRdb's table is partial and in-frame only. Here the sample spans millions of clones, around 96% being singletons. The sample comprised naive CD8+ T cells sorted from blood. These receptors came from a man aged 18 to 35 in good health.

This chain's CDR3 is CASSYNQGASTEAFF. CDR3 sequence (DNA): TGTGCCAGCAGTTATAATCAGGGGGCGAGCACTGAAGCTTTCTTT. The chain has TRBV6-5 and TRBJ1-1, with 8 bases matching TRBD1. Trimming took 3 bases from V and 4 from J; bases not matched to a gene: 7. Germline V gene sequence: CDR1 MNHEY, CDR2 SVGAGI. The CDR3 spans 15 residues.

The rearrangement joins TRBV2 to TRBJ2-7; D not certain. CDR3 size: 13 residues. Trimming removed 4 bases from V and 4 bases from J, with 11 bases in between. Germline loops: CDR1 SNHLY, CDR2 FYNNEI. As DNA, the CDR3 is TGTGCCAGCAGTGTGGGCAATGGTTACGAGCAGTACTTC. Residues: CASSVGNGYEQYF.

The chain combines TRBV13 with TRBJ2-5; the D is unclear. The CDR3 runs 15 residues. The V gene's germline CDR1 is PRHDT and CDR2 FYEKMQ (reference sequence). Trimming cost V 3 bases and J 2 bases, with 13 bases left between them. The CDR3 spells CASSFRTDQQETQYF. The CDR3 nucleotides read TGTGCCAGCAGCTTTAGAACAGACCAACAAGAGACCCAGTACTTC.

The chain links TRBV5-4 to TRBJ2-1, with D possibly matching TRBD2 (5 bases). The CDR3 runs to 14 residues. The V gene's germline CDR1 is SGHNT and CDR2 YYREEE (reference sequence). V lost 5 bases and J 2 bases, leaving 11 bases between the germline ends. CDR3 bases: TGTGCCAGCAGTTTCTTCGGGGCCTACAATGAGCAGTTCTTC. It encodes CASSFFGAYNEQFF.

The genes are TRBV5-4 and TRBJ2-7, with 7 nucleotides matching TRBD1. The CDR3 runs to 14 residues. V shed 4 bases, J shed 2 bases, and the junction held 6 bases outside the gene matches. Germline V gene lookup returns CDR1 SGHNT and CDR2 YYREEE (reference sequence). The CDR3 loop reads CASSIGDRTYEQYF. The CDR3 DNA sequence: TGTGCCAGCAGCATAGGGGACAGAACCTACGAGCAGTACTTC.

The chain uses TRBV30 and TRBJ2-5, with TRBD2 as a possible D gene (6 bases). The J call may be in error: the DNA end matches TRBJ2-7 better. The germline V gene has CDR1 GTSNPN and CDR2 SVGIG (reference sequence). The CDR3 length is 14 residues. CDR3 sequence: CAWTPYAGYYEQYF. CDR3 in DNA: TGTGCCTGGACCCCTTACGCGGGGTACTACGAGCAGTACTTC.

The chain uses TRBV5-6 and TRBJ2-1, with unresolved D. This CDR3 spans 14 amino acids. Looked up from germline, CDR1 is SGHDT and CDR2 is YYEEEE. Trimming removed 0 bases from V and 6 bases from J, with 10 bases in between. CDR3 DNA: TGTGCCAGCAGCTTGGCCGTAGGGTCCAATGAGCAGTTCTTC. Protein sequence: CASSLAVGSNEQFF.

This chain joins TRBV15 and TRBJ2-3; 8 nucleotides line up with TRBD2. V lost 0 bases, J lost 0 bases, and 2 bases stayed unmatched. There are 16 residues in the CDR3. Germline CDR1 reads LNHNV; CDR2 reads YYDKDF (reference sequence). The CDR3 loop reads CATSRDASGSTDTQYF. CDR3 in DNA: TGTGCCACCAGCAGAGATGCTAGCGGGAGCACAGATACGCAGTATTTT.

This chain connects TRBV6-1 to TRBJ2-1; no firm D call. This CDR3 contains 13 residues. Germline CDR1 is MNHNS and CDR2 is SASEGT. V was clipped by 1 base and J by 4 bases, with 5 bases between them. The DNA for the CDR3 is TGTGCCAGCAGTGAAGGAGATTACAATGAGCAGTTCTTC. Protein product: CASSEGDYNEQFF.

J is TRBJ2-7 and V is TRBV5-6; the D gene is possibly TRBD1 (6 bases). V lost 3 bases and J 6 bases, leaving 7 bases between the germline ends. The CDR3 runs 11 residues. Germline V gene lookup returns CDR1 SGHDT and CDR2 YYEEEE. The CDR3 DNA reads as TGTGCCAGCAGCTGGGGGCCCGAGCAGTACTTC. Translated, it gives CASSWGPEQYF.

The rearrangement uses TRBV5-6 and TRBJ2-5; TRBD2 agrees at 12 bases. Germline V gene data show CDR1 as SGHDT and CDR2 as YYEEEE. CDR3 size: 15 residues. V shed 4 bases, J shed 2 bases, and the junction held 3 bases outside the gene matches. The DNA for the CDR3 is TGTGCCAGCAGCCTGACTAGCGGGGGACAAGAGACCCAGTACTTC. Translating gives CASSLTSGGQETQYF.

The chain is built from TRBV6-4 and TRBJ2-2, with TRBD1 as a possible D gene (6 bases). Germline V gives CDR1 MRHNA, CDR2 SNTAGT. This CDR3 is built from 15 residues. Deletions cut 5 bases from V and 6 bases from J, with 16 bases between. The chain's CDR3 is CASSLTTGTAGELFF. For the CDR3, the DNA is TGTGCCAGCAGTCTTACTACAGGGACGGCCGGGGAGCTGTTTTTT.

Note on this clone: A far larger clone is one base from this, pointing to a likely read error. In the same sample, other DNA sequences code for this CDR3. The chain couples TRBV5-1 to TRBJ2-7; weak D call: TRBD1 (6 bases). The CDR3 extends over 11 amino acids. Trimming removed 2 bases at V and 6 bases at J, with 6 bases between. CDR1 is SGHRS and CDR2 is YFSETQ in the germline V gene. In DNA, the CDR3 is TGCGCCAGCAGCTTAGGGGGCGAGCAGTACTTC. Its translation: CASSLGGEQYF.

As regards this clone: This CDR3 is also generated by other DNA sequences in the sample. The chain carries TRBV6-5 and TRBJ2-7; 7 bases map to TRBD2. Trimming cost V 4 bases and J 3 bases; bases outside gene matches: 3. Germline CDR1 reads MNHEY; CDR2 reads SVGAGI. This CDR3 contains 13 residues. Here the CDR3 reads CASSSGTNYEQYF. The DNA of the CDR3 is TGTGCCAGCAGTTCCGGGACTAACTACGAGCAGTACTTC.

In its sample, this clone was seen once. This chain links TRBV27 with TRBJ2-1; 9 nucleotides line up with TRBD2. Germline trimming cut 6 bases from V and 5 bases from J; bases unmatched to any gene: 8. CDR3 length: 15 residues. Germline lookup yields CDR1 MNHEY and CDR2 SMNVEV (reference sequence). In nucleotides, the CDR3 is TGTGCCAGCAGCTTCGGCGGGGGGGCTAACAATGAGCAGTTCTTC. Protein sequence: CASSFGGGANNEQFF.

Turning to this clone: Different DNA sequences within this sample yield the same CDR3. The gene calls are TRBV2 and TRBJ2-7; D remains unclear. Per germline, CDR1 SNHLY and CDR2 FYNNEI. This CDR3 region has 12 residues. Trimming took 3 bases from V and 1 from J, leaving 4 bases between them. The CDR3 bases are TGTGCCAGCAGTGATGGTTCCTACGAGCAGTACTTC. Protein product: CASSDGSYEQYF.

This chain joins TRBV19 and TRBJ2-7, with 14 bases matching TRBD2. CDR1 and CDR2 from the germline V gene are LNHDA and SQIVND (reference sequence). The junction had 19 bases not matched to a gene; V was cut back by 7 bases and J by 2 bases. The CDR3 runs to 20 residues. CDR3 residues: CASIKTSGRASILQAYEQYF. The CDR3 nucleotides are TGTGCCAGTATCAAGACTAGCGGGAGGGCCAGTATCCTTCAAGCCTACGAGCAGTACTTC.

The chain uses TRBV19 and TRBJ1-6; the D gene is possibly TRBD1 (5 bases). Per the germline V gene, CDR1 is LNHDA and CDR2 is SQIVND (reference sequence). The V gene lost 7 bases and the J gene lost 2 bases, with 15 bases spanning the gap. The CDR3 covers 16 residues. CDR3 sequence: CASTPFWGAYNSPLHF. The CDR3 coding sequence is TGTGCCAGTACTCCGTTTTGGGGGGCCTATAATTCACCCCTCCACTTT. The complete variable domain, with remaining parts taken from reference TRBV19 and TRBJ1-6, reads DGGITQSPKYLFRKEGQNVTLSCEQNLNHDAMYWYRQDPGQGLRLIYYSQIVNDFQKGDIAEGYSVSREKKESFPLTVTSAQKNPTAFYLCASTPFWGAYNSPLHFGNGTRLTVT.

The J gene is TRBJ2-7, the V gene TRBV11-2, with D unclear. Trimming pared 6 bases from V and 0 bases from J, leaving 6 bases between. The CDR3 runs to 12 residues. Germline V gives CDR1 SGHAT, CDR2 FQNNGV. The CDR3 protein is CASSGNSYEQYF. The CDR3 nucleotides are TGTGCCAGCAGTGGCAACTCCTACGAGCAGTACTTC.

J is TRBJ1-2 and V is TRBV7-2; TRBD1 is a possible D gene (5 bases). V gave up 4 bases and J gave up 8 bases, with 17 bases separating them. From germline, CDR1 is SGHTA and CDR2 FQGNSA. The CDR3 covers 14 residues. DNA for the CDR3: TGTGCCAGCAGCTACCTCGGGGACCCTAGGGGCTACACCTTC. It is translated as CASSYLGDPRGYTF.

The J gene is TRBJ2-3, the V gene TRBV7-9; the D is unclear. The germline V gene has CDR1 SEHNR and CDR2 FQNEAQ (reference sequence). Trimming took 5 bases from V and 1 from J, leaving 10 bases between them. The CDR3 has 14 amino acids. CDR3 region: CASSPAVGTDTQYF. The CDR3 bases are TGTGCCAGCAGCCCAGCAGTCGGCACAGATACGCAGTATTTT.